This T cell receptor (beta chain) was sequenced in a study of OX40 agonist ivuxolimab in advanced cancers. Study as a whole: Patients undergoing dose escalation presented with hepatocellular carcinoma, melanoma, renal cell or head and neck cancer.

The protocol was immunoSEQ multiplex PCR, while the TCRdb copy is restricted to in-frame clones and leaves out a portion. The repertoire holds 55,000 to 95,000 clones, with almost 90% as singletons. This clone was detected only once. Germline V CDR1 and CDR2: MNHEY, SMNVEV (reference sequence). The germline V and J ends were trimmed by 3 bases and 4 bases, with 19 bases remaining between them. The CDR3 is made up of 16 amino acids. The clonotype originates from an adult with an advanced solid tumor such as melanoma, head and neck, liver or kidney cancer. Source: CD4+ or CD8+ T cells sorted from blood, taken in a trial of the OX40 agonist ivuxolimab. The chain is built from TRBV27 and TRBJ2-7; perhaps TRBD1 as D (6 bases). For the CDR3, the DNA is TGTGCCAGCAGTTTGGCAGCACAGGGTCCCGGTTACGAGCAGTACTTC. Its translation is CASSLAAQGPGYEQYF.